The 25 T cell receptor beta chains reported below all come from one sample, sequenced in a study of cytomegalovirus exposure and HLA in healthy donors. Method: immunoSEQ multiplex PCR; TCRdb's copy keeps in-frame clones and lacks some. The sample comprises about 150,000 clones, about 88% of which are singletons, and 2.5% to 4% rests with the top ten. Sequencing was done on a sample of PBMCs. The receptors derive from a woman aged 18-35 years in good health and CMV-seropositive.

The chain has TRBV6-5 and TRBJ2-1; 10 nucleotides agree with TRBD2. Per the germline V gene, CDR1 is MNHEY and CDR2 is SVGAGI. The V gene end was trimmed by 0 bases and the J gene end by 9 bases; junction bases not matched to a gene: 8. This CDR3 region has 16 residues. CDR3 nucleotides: TGTGCCAGCAGTTACTCATCTAGCGGGAGTCTTAGTGAGCAGTTCTTC. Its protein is CASSYSSSGSLSEQFF.

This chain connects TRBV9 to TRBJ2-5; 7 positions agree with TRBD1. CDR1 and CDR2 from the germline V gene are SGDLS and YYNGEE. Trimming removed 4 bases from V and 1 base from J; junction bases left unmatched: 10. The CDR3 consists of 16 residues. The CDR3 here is CASSPLSRQGQETQYF. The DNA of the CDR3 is TGTGCCAGCAGCCCTCTCAGCCGACAGGGCCAAGAGACCCAGTACTTC.

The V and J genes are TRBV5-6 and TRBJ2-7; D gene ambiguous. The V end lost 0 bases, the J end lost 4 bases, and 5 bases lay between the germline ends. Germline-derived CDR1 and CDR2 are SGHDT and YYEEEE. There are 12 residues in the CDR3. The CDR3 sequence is CASSLGRYEQYF. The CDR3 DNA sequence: TGTGCCAGCAGCTTGGGCAGGTACGAGCAGTACTTC.

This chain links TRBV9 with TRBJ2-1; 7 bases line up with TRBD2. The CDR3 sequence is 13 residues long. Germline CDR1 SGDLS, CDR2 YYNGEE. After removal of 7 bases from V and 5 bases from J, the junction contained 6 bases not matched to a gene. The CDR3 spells CASGSGFNNEQFF. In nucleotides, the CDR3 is TGTGCCAGCGGTAGCGGGTTTAACAATGAGCAGTTCTTC.

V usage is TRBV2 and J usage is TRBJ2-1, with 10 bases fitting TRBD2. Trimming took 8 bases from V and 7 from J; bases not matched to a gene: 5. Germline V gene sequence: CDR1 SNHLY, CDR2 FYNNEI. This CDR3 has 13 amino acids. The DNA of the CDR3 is TGTGCCAGCGGGACTAGCGTAGGTAATGAGCAGTTCTTC. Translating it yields CASGTSVGNEQFF.

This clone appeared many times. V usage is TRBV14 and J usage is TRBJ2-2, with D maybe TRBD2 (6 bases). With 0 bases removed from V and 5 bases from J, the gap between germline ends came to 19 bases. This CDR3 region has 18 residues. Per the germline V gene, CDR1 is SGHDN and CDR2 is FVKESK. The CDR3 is CASSQDFQRAALTGELFF. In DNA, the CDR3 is TGTGCCAGCAGCCAAGATTTCCAGCGGGCTGCCCTAACCGGGGAGCTGTTTTTT. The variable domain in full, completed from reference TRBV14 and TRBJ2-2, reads EAGVTQFPSHSVIEKGQTVTLRCDPISGHDNLYWYRRVMGKEIKFLLHFVKESKQDESGMPNNRFLAERTGGTYSTLKVQPAELEDSGVYFCASSQDFQRAALTGELFFGEGSRLTVL.

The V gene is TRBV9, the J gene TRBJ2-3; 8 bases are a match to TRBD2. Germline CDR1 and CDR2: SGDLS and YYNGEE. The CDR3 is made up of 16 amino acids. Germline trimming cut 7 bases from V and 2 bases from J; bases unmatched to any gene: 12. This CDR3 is CASDRGGRFFTDTQYF. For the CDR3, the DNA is TGTGCCAGCGACCGGGGCGGGAGGTTCTTCACAGATACGCAGTATTTT. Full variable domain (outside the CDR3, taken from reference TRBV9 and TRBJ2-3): DSGVTQTPKHLITATGQRVTLRCSPRSGDLSVYWYQQSLDQGLQFLIQYYNGEERAKGNILERFSAQQFPDLHSELNLSSLELGDSALYFCASDRGGRFFTDTQYFGPGTRLTVL.

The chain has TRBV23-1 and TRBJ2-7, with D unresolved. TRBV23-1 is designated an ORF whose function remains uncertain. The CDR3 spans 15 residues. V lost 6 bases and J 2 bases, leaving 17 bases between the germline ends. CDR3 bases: TGCGCCAGCAGCCCAGAGTGCAGGTCTACCTACGAGCAGTACTTC. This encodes CASSPECRSTYEQYF.

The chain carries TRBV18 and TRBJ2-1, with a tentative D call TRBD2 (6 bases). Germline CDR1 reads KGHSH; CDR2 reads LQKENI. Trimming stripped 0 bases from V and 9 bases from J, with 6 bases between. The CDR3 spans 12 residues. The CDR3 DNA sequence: TGTGCCAGCTCACCACCGGGGGGTGAGCAGTTCTTC. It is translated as CASSPPGGEQFF.

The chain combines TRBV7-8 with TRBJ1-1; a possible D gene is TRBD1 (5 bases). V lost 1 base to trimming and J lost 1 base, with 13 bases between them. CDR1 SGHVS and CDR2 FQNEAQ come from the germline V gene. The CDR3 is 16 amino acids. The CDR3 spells CASSLGVWGRNTEAFF. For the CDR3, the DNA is TGTGCCAGCAGCTTAGGTGTCTGGGGCCGGAACACTGAAGCTTTCTTT. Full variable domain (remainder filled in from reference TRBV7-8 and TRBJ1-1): GAGVSQSPRYKVAKRGQDVALRCDPISGHVSLFWYQQALGQGPEFLTYFQNEAQLDKSGLPSDRFFAERPEGSVSTLKIQRTQQEDSAVYLCASSLGVWGRNTEAFFGQGTRLTVV.

This CDR3 reads CSAGQSNQPQHF. The CDR3 DNA reads as TGCAGCGCCGGACAGAGCAATCAGCCCCAGCATTTT. The chain joins TRBV29-1 to TRBJ1-5, with D possibly being TRBD1 (6 bases). V dropped 7 bases and J dropped 1 base, with 8 bases sitting between them. Looked up from germline, CDR1 is SQVTM and CDR2 is ANQGSEA. The CDR3 extends over 12 amino acids.

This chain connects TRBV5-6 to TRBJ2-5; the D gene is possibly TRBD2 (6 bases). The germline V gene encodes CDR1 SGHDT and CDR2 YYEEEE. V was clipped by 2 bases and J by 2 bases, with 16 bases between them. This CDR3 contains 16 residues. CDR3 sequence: CASSLPAGESQETQYF. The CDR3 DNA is TGTGCCAGCAGCTTACCAGCGGGTGAGTCTCAAGAGACCCAGTACTTC.

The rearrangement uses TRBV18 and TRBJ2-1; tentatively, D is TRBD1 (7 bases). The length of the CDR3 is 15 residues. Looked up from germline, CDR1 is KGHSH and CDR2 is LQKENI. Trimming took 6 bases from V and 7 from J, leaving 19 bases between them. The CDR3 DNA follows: TGTGCCAGCTCGAAGTGGGGCCAGGGGGGAAATGAGCAGTTCTTC. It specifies CASSKWGQGGNEQFF.

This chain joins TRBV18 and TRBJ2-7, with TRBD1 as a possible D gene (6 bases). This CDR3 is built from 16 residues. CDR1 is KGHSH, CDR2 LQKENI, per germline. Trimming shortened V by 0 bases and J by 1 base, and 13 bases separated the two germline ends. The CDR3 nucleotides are TGTGCCAGCTCACCACCGGGGGCAGGGCGATCCTACGAGCAGTACTTC. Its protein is CASSPPGAGRSYEQYF.

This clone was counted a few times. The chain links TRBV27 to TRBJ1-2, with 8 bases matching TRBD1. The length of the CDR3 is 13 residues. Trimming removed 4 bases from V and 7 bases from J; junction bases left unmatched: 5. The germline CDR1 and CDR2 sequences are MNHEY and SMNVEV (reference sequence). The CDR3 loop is CASSSTGGTGYTF. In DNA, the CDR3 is TGTGCCAGCAGTTCCACAGGGGGAACTGGCTACACCTTC.

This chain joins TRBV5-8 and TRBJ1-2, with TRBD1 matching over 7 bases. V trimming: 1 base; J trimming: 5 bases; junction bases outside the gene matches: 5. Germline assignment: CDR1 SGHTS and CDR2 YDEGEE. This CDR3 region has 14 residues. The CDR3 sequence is CASSLSQGVYGYTF. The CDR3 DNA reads TGTGCCAGCAGCTTGAGCCAGGGGGTTTATGGCTACACCTTC.

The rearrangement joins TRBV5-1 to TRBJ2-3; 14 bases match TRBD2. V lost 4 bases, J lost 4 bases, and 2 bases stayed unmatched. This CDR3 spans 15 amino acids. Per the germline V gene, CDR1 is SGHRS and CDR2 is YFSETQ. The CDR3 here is CASSKGLAGADTQYF. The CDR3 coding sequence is TGCGCCAGCAGCAAGGGACTAGCGGGAGCAGATACGCAGTATTTT.

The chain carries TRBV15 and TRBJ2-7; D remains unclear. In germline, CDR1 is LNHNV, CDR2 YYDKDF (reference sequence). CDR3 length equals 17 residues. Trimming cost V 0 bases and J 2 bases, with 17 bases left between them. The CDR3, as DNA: TGTGCCACCAGCAGAGATCTAGACCCACGGAGCCCCTACGAGCAGTACTTC. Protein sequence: CATSRDLDPRSPYEQYF.

The CDR3 here is CASSYEGQGNGGYTF. In nucleotides, the CDR3 is TGTGCCAGCAGTTACGAGGGACAGGGGAACGGAGGCTACACCTTC. The chain recombines TRBV6-5 with TRBJ1-2; 10 bases agree with TRBD1. With 2 bases clipped from V and 8 bases from J, the junction kept 8 bases outside the gene matches. In germline, CDR1 is MNHEY, CDR2 SVGAGI. This CDR3 spans 15 amino acids.

The CDR3: CATSSVGDGAYEQYF. The CDR3, as DNA: TGTGCCACCAGCAGCGTCGGGGATGGGGCCTACGAGCAGTACTTC. V usage is TRBV15 and J usage is TRBJ2-7; D possibly corresponds to TRBD2 (5 bases). Germline V CDR1 and CDR2: LNHNV, YYDKDF (reference sequence). V lost 3 bases and J lost 2, with 14 bases in between. The CDR3 contains 15 residues.

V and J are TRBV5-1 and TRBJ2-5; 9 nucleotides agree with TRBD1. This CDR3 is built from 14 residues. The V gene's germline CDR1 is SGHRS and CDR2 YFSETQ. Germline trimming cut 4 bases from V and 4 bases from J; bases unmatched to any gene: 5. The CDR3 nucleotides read TGCGCCAGCAGCCCGGGACAGGGAGCAGAGACCCAGTACTTC. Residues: CASSPGQGAETQYF.

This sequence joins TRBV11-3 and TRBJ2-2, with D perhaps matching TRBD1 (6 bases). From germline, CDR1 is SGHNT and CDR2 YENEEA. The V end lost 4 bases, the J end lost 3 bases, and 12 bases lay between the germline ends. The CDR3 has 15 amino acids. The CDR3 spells CASSYWGRDTGELFF. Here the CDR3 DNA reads TGTGCCAGCAGCTATTGGGGGCGGGACACCGGGGAGCTGTTTTTT.

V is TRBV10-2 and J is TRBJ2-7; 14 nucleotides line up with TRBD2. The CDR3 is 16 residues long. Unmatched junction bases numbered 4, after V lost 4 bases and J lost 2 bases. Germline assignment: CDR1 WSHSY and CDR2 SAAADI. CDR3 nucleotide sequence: TGCGCCAGCAGTGGAAGGGGACTAGCGGGGGCCTACGAGCAGTACTTC. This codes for CASSGRGLAGAYEQYF.

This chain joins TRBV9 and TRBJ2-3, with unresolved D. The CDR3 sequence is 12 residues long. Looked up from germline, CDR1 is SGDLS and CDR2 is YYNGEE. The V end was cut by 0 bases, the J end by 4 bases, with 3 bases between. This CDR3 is CASSVAADTQYF. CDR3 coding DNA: TGTGCCAGCAGCGTAGCTGCAGATACGCAGTATTTT.

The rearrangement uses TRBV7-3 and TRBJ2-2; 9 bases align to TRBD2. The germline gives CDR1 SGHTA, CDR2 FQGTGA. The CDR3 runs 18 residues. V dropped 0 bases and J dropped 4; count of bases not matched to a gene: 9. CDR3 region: CASSLTHFAGGGTGELFF. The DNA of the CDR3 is TGTGCCAGCAGCTTAACACATTTCGCGGGAGGGGGCACCGGGGAGCTGTTTTTT.